These 26 T cell receptor beta chains originate from one sample sequenced in a study of T cells in tuberculosis. The repertoire was sequenced with immunoSEQ multiplex PCR; TCRdb's copy has only in-frame clones and lacks some. The data hold 30,000 to 35,000 clones, with 85% to 95% observed a single time. The sequencing sample was made of PBMCs. Receptor source: a donor aged 10 to 29 with latent tuberculosis or without tuberculosis infection. Some clones in this sample may be carry-over from other donors' samples.

The gene calls are TRBV28 and TRBJ2-7, with D unresolved. Trimming shortened V by 6 bases and J by 4 bases, and 7 bases separated the two germline ends. CDR3 length equals 11 residues. The germline V gene has CDR1 MDHEN and CDR2 SYDVKM. For the CDR3, the DNA is TGTGCCAGCAGCCCCAGGTACGAGCAGTACTTC. It codes for CASSPRYEQYF.

The V gene is TRBV5-1, the J gene TRBJ2-7; perhaps TRBD2 as D (7 bases). V shed 0 bases and J shed 5 bases, with 18 bases lying between them. The CDR3 totals 16 residues. Germline CDR1 and CDR2: SGHRS and YFSETQ. The CDR3 DNA reads as TGCGCCAGCAGCTTGGAATTGCAGGGGAGGGCCCACGAGCAGTACTTC. This translates into CASSLELQGRAHEQYF.

In nucleotides, the CDR3 is TGTGCCAGCAGTTACTCGAGGTACGAGCAGTACTTC. Encoded protein: CASSYSRYEQYF. The chain recombines TRBV6-6 with TRBJ2-7; D gene unclear. CDR3 length equals 12 residues. Trimming cost V 0 bases and J 4 bases, with 4 bases left between them. Germline V gene data show CDR1 as MNHNY and CDR2 as SVGAGI (reference sequence).

The chain has TRBV6-6 and TRBJ1-1, with a tentative D call TRBD1 (6 bases). The CDR3 contains 15 residues. Trimming pared 7 bases from V and 5 bases from J, leaving 20 bases between. The germline V gene has CDR1 MNHNY and CDR2 SVGAGI (reference sequence). CDR3 region: CASTDRGGVGTEAFF. The CDR3 nucleotides read TGTGCCAGCACCGATAGGGGGGGGGTCGGGACTGAAGCTTTCTTT.

J is TRBJ2-5 and V is TRBV5-1, with 9 bases identical to TRBD2. J was trimmed by 5 bases and V by 7 bases; bases with no gene match: 9. Germline values: CDR1 SGHRS, CDR2 YFSETQ. CDR3 length: 14 amino acids. The CDR3 region is CASRFSGGAETQYF. The DNA for the CDR3 is TGCGCCAGCCGGTTTAGCGGGGGTGCGGAGACCCAGTACTTC.

The genes are TRBV15 and TRBJ1-2; 7 bases agree with TRBD1. CDR1 and CDR2 from the germline V gene are LNHNV and YYDKDF (reference sequence). The V gene end was trimmed by 0 bases and the J gene end by 1 base; junction bases not matched to a gene: 2. There are 15 residues in the CDR3. In DNA, the CDR3 is TGTGCCACCAGCAGAGAGGGACAGTTTAACTATGGCTACACCTTC. Amino acid sequence: CATSREGQFNYGYTF.

The genes are TRBV13 and TRBJ2-7; maybe TRBD1 (6 bases). The CDR3 is 14 amino acids. V lost 6 bases and J 1 base, leaving 13 bases between the germline ends. Germline V gene sequence: CDR1 PRHDT, CDR2 FYEKMQ (reference sequence). The CDR3: CASRRAGESYEQYF. CDR3 nucleotide sequence: TGTGCCAGCAGGCGGGCAGGGGAGTCCTACGAGCAGTACTTC.

The chain links TRBV5-6 to TRBJ1-1, with D maybe TRBD1 (6 bases). The CDR3 spans 15 residues. Germline CDR1 is SGHDT and CDR2 is YYEEEE. V was shortened by 3 bases and J by 1 base, with 13 bases between the two germline ends. CDR3 loop: CASSSNLQGNTEAFF. The CDR3 nucleotides read TGTGCCAGCAGCTCTAACCTACAGGGGAACACTGAAGCTTTCTTT.

The chain employs TRBV4-2 and TRBJ2-7; 9 bases line up with TRBD2. This CDR3 contains 13 residues. The germline CDR1 and CDR2 sequences are LGHNA and YNFKEQ. V gave up 5 bases and J gave up 6 bases; unmatched junction bases: 5. In DNA, the CDR3 is TGTGCCAGCAGCTCTAGCGGGACCCCCGAGCAGTACTTC. Its protein product is CASSSSGTPEQYF.

This rearrangement joins TRBV30 to TRBJ1-4; maybe TRBD1 (5 bases). The CDR3 loop spans 12 amino acids. V was trimmed by 3 bases and J by 6 bases, leaving 8 bases between them. Germline CDR1 is GTSNPN and CDR2 is SVGIG (reference sequence). In nucleotides, the CDR3 is TGTGCCTGGAGATCGGGGGATGAAAAACTGTTTTTT. Translation gives CAWRSGDEKLFF.

The chain couples TRBV30 to TRBJ2-3, with D unresolved. CDR3 size: 16 residues. The germline V gene encodes CDR1 GTSNPN and CDR2 SVGIG (reference sequence). The V and J ends lost 0 bases and 0 bases respectively, with 13 bases between them. The CDR3 DNA follows: TGTGCCTGGAGTGTACGGCGGAACCCTAGCACAGATACGCAGTATTTT. This sequence encodes CAWSVRRNPSTDTQYF.

About this clone itself: The junction differs from germline at one of its ends, possibly a read error. This specimen includes other DNA sequences encoding the same CDR3. The V and J genes are TRBV2 and TRBJ2-7; maybe TRBD2 (5 bases). Germline CDR1 SNHLY, CDR2 FYNNEI. This CDR3 has 15 amino acids. The CDR3 reads CASSERRTGNYEQYF. The CDR3 DNA reads as TGCGCCAGCAGTGAACGACGGACGGGAAACTACGAGCAGTACTTC.

The rearrangement joins TRBV10-3 to TRBJ1-1, with TRBD1 as a possible D gene (5 bases). CDR1 ENHRY and CDR2 SYGVKD come from the germline V gene. This CDR3 is built from 16 residues. The germline V and J ends were trimmed by 1 base and 1 base, with 13 bases remaining between them. For the CDR3, the DNA is TGTGCCATCAGTGAGTTCGGTCCAGGGCAGAACACTGAAGCTTTCTTT. It codes for CAISEFGPGQNTEAFF.

The chain carries TRBV2 and TRBJ1-1, with 9 nucleotides matching TRBD1. Germline CDR1 reads SNHLY; CDR2 reads FYNNEI. Trimming at V came to 6 bases and at J to 0 bases, leaving 5 bases not matched to a gene. The CDR3 has 15 amino acids. The CDR3 bases are TGTGCCAGCAGGGGGGACAGGGTCCTGAACACTGAAGCTTTCTTT. Translating it yields CASRGDRVLNTEAFF.

V usage is TRBV7-9 and J usage is TRBJ2-7; TRBD2 aligns across 12 bases. Looked up from germline, CDR1 is SEHNR and CDR2 is FQNEAQ (reference sequence). The CDR3 has 17 amino acids. V lost 1 base and J lost 6; bases outside the gene matches: 10. The CDR3 sequence: CASSLDRGLAGLGEQYF. The CDR3 DNA follows: TGTGCCAGCAGCTTAGATCGAGGACTAGCGGGATTAGGCGAGCAGTACTTC.

V usage is TRBV19 and J usage is TRBJ1-1; tentatively, D is TRBD1 (5 bases). V shed 4 bases and J shed 11 bases, with 17 bases lying between them. Germline V gene lookup returns CDR1 LNHDA and CDR2 SQIVND (reference sequence). CDR3 size: 13 residues. CDR3 residues: CASSTPGWGSAFF. The CDR3 nucleotides read TGTGCCAGTAGTACCCCGGGTTGGGGCAGCGCTTTCTTT.

This sequence joins TRBV6-5 and TRBJ2-3, with TRBD2 identical over 8 bases. The length of the CDR3 is 14 residues. J was trimmed by 5 bases and V by 7 bases; bases with no gene match: 8. Germline CDR1 is MNHEY and CDR2 is SVGAGI. The CDR3 nucleotides are TGTGCCAGCACGGTACCGGGAGGGAAAGATACGCAGTATTTT. As protein: CASTVPGGKDTQYF.

The chain couples TRBV28 to TRBJ1-1; 12 bases fit TRBD1. After removal of 6 bases from V and 5 bases from J, the junction contained 7 bases not matched to a gene. Germline V lookup: CDR1 MDHEN, CDR2 SYDVKM. The CDR3 totals 15 residues. CDR3 sequence (DNA): TGTGCCAGCAGCGGGACAGGGGGCAAATGGACTGAAGCTTTCTTT. The encoded protein is CASSGTGGKWTEAFF.

This clone was found once. The V and J genes are TRBV19 and TRBJ1-2, with D hard to call. Germline V gene lookup returns CDR1 LNHDA and CDR2 SQIVND (reference sequence). Trimming stripped 0 bases from V and 5 bases from J, with 10 bases between. The CDR3 extends over 14 amino acids. The CDR3: CASSIDRGSYGYTF. CDR3 nucleotide sequence: TGTGCCAGTAGTATAGATCGAGGGTCGTATGGCTACACCTTC.

J is TRBJ2-7 and V is TRBV12-5; TRBD1 is a possible D gene (6 bases). V was clipped by 7 bases and J by 3 bases, with 19 bases between them. Germline V lookup: CDR1 LGHNT, CDR2 FRNRAP. CDR3 size: 15 residues. The CDR3 here is CASALRTAPVYEQYF. CDR3 bases: TGTGCTAGTGCCCTAAGGACAGCCCCAGTCTACGAGCAGTACTTC.

The chain carries TRBV9 and TRBJ1-2; the match to TRBD1 covers 10 bases. V gave up 3 bases and J gave up 6 bases; unmatched junction bases: 17. The V gene's germline CDR1 is SGDLS and CDR2 YYNGEE. CDR3 length: 18 amino acids. CDR3: CASSAIPGQGLPHDGYTF. CDR3 nucleotides: TGTGCCAGCAGCGCTATTCCGGGACAGGGGCTACCACATGATGGCTACACCTTC.

V and J are TRBV10-1 and TRBJ2-7; 9 bases are a match to TRBD1. Unmatched junction bases numbered 8, after V lost 1 base and J lost 7 bases. CDR1 is WNHNN, CDR2 SYGVQD, per germline (reference sequence). The CDR3 runs 15 residues. CDR3 amino acids: CASSEFLQGAGEQYF. The CDR3 coding sequence is TGCGCCAGCAGTGAGTTCTTACAGGGGGCAGGGGAGCAGTACTTC.

The chain combines TRBV19 with TRBJ2-3, with 7 bases aligning to TRBD2. Germline V gene sequence: CDR1 LNHDA, CDR2 SQIVND (reference sequence). The trim removed 3 bases at V and 0 bases at J, leaving 3 bases unmatched. This CDR3 contains 15 residues. Here the CDR3 DNA reads TGTGCCAGTAGTATCTGGGGGGGTAGCACAGATACGCAGTATTTT. This gives the protein CASSIWGGSTDTQYF.

This chain links TRBV27 with TRBJ2-1; 8 bases fit TRBD1. Germline V CDR1 and CDR2: MNHEY, SMNVEV (reference sequence). J gave up 4 bases and V 2 bases, and 4 bases lay outside the gene matches. This CDR3 is built from 15 residues. As DNA, the CDR3 is TGTGCCAGCAGTTTAAGCCGACAGGGGTACAATGAGCAGTTCTTC. Translation: CASSLSRQGYNEQFF.

The V and J genes are TRBV4-1 and TRBJ2-1, with TRBD2 identical over 14 bases. The germline gives CDR1 MGHRA, CDR2 YSYEKL. V gave up 3 bases and J gave up 8 bases; unmatched junction bases: 9. The CDR3 runs to 17 residues. The CDR3 region is CASSQSPGLAGEDEQFF. The CDR3 nucleotides are TGCGCCAGCAGCCAGTCGCCGGGACTAGCGGGAGAAGATGAGCAGTTCTTC.

The chain recombines TRBV10-3 with TRBJ1-2, with a possible D match to TRBD1 (5 bases). Germline V lookup: CDR1 ENHRY, CDR2 SYGVKD. CDR3 length: 12 amino acids. Trimming shortened V by 3 bases and J by 7 bases, and 9 bases separated the two germline ends. CDR3 nucleotide sequence: TGTGCCATCAGTGACAGGGAAGCTGGCTACACCTTC. Protein product: CAISDREAGYTF.